These T cell receptor beta chains were read from a single sample in a study of blood T cell repertoires in COVID-19. Libraries were prepared by immunoSEQ multiplex PCR; TCRdb keeps only in-frame clonotypes and omits some of them. The table has about 95,000 clones, around 86% seen once. Specimen: peripheral blood. The receptors here all came from a woman between 70 and 85 years old with acute or convalescent COVID-19. The CDR3 runs from the conserved cysteine through the conserved F or W. Clone size is stated in some rows and not others, as once, few, many or a class when expanded.

V	size	length	CDR3
TRBV20-1	.	17	CSASRGAGGQILVEQFF
TRBV11-2	.	15	CASSWLLLTYNEQFF
TRBV7-9	once	15	CASSLDGGKVTPLHF
TRBV6-5	.	14	CASTGGATYNEQFF
TRBV30	once	13	CAWSRGQGHRYTF
TRBV19	.	16	CASSTRDWQSTDTQYF
TRBV19	.	13	CALPGQINQPQHF
TRBV6-4	.	12	CASSDSSGEQFF
TRBV29-1	.	14	CSGSGTGLGKDYTF
TRBV29-1	.	14	CSVAPGGLGQPQHF
TRBV11-3	.	14	CASSLGGAQETQYF
TRBV9	.	15	CASSEVVGEYYGYTF
TRBV5-5	.	13	CASSQQVGYEQYF
TRBV5-4	.	15	CASSRGLAGVETQYF
TRBV11-1	.	15	CASSLGQGTYNEQFF
TRBV5-1	.	14	CASSPRGTNEKLFF
TRBV7-9	.	14	CASSLSSGSGTQYF
TRBV7-9	.	11	CASSSLETQYF
TRBV6-1	.	17	CASSERPPGQFSYEQYF
TRBV2	.	13	CASEVSGNYGYTF
TRBV19	few	15	CATRGRDRGISPLHF
TRBV5-1	.	14	CASSLSGIQETQYF
TRBV18	.	13	CASSSTSTDTQYF
TRBV15	once	17	CATSRVGLAASQETQYF
TRBV30	.	16	CAWSPDLLAAKNIQYF
TRBV3-1/TRBV3-2	.	14	CASSLQGSSEKLFF
TRBV19	.	13	CASKGTSRETQYF
TRBV7-2	.	16	CASSVAGGRYTGELFF
TRBV29-1	.	14	CSYLGTGYADTQYF
TRBV19	.	15	CASSSSDRAGQPQHF
TRBV13	.	19	CASSSRGLAGGASTDTQYF
TRBV3-1/TRBV3-2	.	14	CASSQDLGSGELFF
TRBV30	.	13	CAWLPEGFHEQYF
TRBV5-4	.	17	CASSFPTGVSSYNEQFF
TRBV3-1/TRBV3-2	.	13	CASSLQAYYGYTF
TRBV19	.	12	CASTTRAGGAFF
TRBV6-5	.	16	CASSYSTPALTDTQYF
TRBV5-8	.	14	CASSLGDNNQPQHF
TRBV25-1	few	15	CASRGSDFSGNTIYF
TRBV6-2/TRBV6-3	.	14	CASSYQREGNEQFF